These 26 T cell receptor beta chains came from one sample sequenced in a study of blood T cells in healthy people across ages. PCR was performed a second time for about 7 to 11 cycles using a sample-barcoded 5' primer and a J-beta primer mix. MiXCR was run by TCRdb on the 5' RACE reads, yielding one entry per CDR3 protein. The sample includes 1.5 million to 2 million distinct CDR3 sequences, 28% of them seen just once. The sequencing input was blood. These TCRs come from a woman aged 25 to 39 in good health.

This clonotype was detected many times. The J gene is TRBJ1-2, the V gene TRBV5-4, with TRBD1 matching 8 bases. CDR1 is SGHNT and CDR2 is YYREEE in the germline V gene (reference sequence). The CDR3 spans 15 residues. The ends lost 4 bases at V and 6 bases at J; junction bases unmatched: 11. The CDR3 DNA reads as TGTGCCAGCAGCACTGACGGCGGACAGGGCGATGGCTACACCTTC. It translates to CASSTDGGQGDGYTF.

A note on this clonotype: Relative to the germline gene, one junction end is altered; a read error may explain this. The J gene is TRBJ2-3, the V gene TRBV20-1, with 10 nucleotides matching TRBD2. This CDR3 comprises 17 residues. Germline assignment: CDR1 DFQATT and CDR2 SNEGSKA (reference sequence). CDR3 nucleotide sequence: TGCAGTGCTAGAGATCCTCTAGCGGGAGTGGTAACAGATATGCAGTATTTT. Its translation: CSARDPLAGVVTDMQYF.

The chain has TRBV3-1 and TRBJ2-3, with 9 bases identical to TRBD2. This CDR3 is 17 amino acids long. Trimming removed 4 bases from V and 3 bases from J; junction bases left unmatched: 11. Germline values: CDR1 LGHDT, CDR2 YNNKEL (reference sequence). The CDR3 DNA reads as TGTGCCAGCAGCCCTCACCCCGGACTAGCGAGAACAGATACGCAGTATTTT. This sequence encodes CASSPHPGLARTDTQYF.

The J gene is TRBJ1-2, the V gene TRBV29-1, with D unresolved. This CDR3 comprises 13 residues. CDR1 SQVTM and CDR2 ANQGSEA come from the germline V gene. V lost 2 bases to trimming and J lost 8 bases, with 15 bases between them. This chain's CDR3 is CSVESGSGRGYTF. DNA of the CDR3: TGCAGCGTTGAATCTGGGTCAGGCAGGGGCTACACCTTC.

Only a few counts were recorded for this clonotype. The chain uses TRBV2 and TRBJ2-1; D unclear. Germline V gives CDR1 SNHLY, CDR2 FYNNEI. The CDR3 covers 11 residues. Between the trimmed V and J ends, which lost 5 bases and 11 bases, there was a span of 10 bases. The CDR3: CASSSKVKQFF. CDR3 nucleotides: TGTGCCAGCAGTAGCAAGGTGAAGCAGTTCTTC.

V usage is TRBV29-1 and J usage is TRBJ2-4; maybe TRBD2 (7 bases). The tail of the sequence fits TRBJ2-7 better, so the J call may be wrong. Germline V gives CDR1 SQVTM, CDR2 ANQGSEA. This CDR3 contains 14 residues. CDR3 sequence reads: CSVEPAGGLYEQYF. The CDR3 DNA follows: TGCAGCGTTGAGCCCGCCGGGGGGCTCTACGAGCAGTACTTC.

The chain carries TRBV9 and TRBJ2-3; a weak D match, TRBD1 (5 bases). CDR3 length: 15 residues. Trimming removed 4 bases from V and 2 bases from J, with 14 bases in between. Germline V gene sequence: CDR1 SGDLS, CDR2 YYNGEE. CDR3 bases: TGTGCCAGCAGCCTTGGGGCTCAATCCACAGATACGCAGTATTTT. Translated: CASSLGAQSTDTQYF.

The chain combines TRBV28 with TRBJ1-3; D call uncertain. Trimming took 7 bases from V and 2 from J, leaving 15 bases between them. The germline gives CDR1 MDHEN, CDR2 SYDVKM. The CDR3 covers 15 residues. The CDR3 bases are TGTGCCAGCATCTTGCGGGCAGCTACTGGAAACACCATATATTTT. Encoded protein: CASILRAATGNTIYF.

This clonotype was counted between two and nine times. The chain links TRBV5-1 to TRBJ1-5, with 7 nucleotides matching TRBD1. This CDR3 comprises 15 residues. J gave up 3 bases and V 4 bases, and 7 bases lay outside the gene matches. Germline lookup yields CDR1 SGHRS and CDR2 YFSETQ. The CDR3 protein is CASSPTGSDNQPQHF. CDR3 bases: TGCGCCAGCAGCCCGACAGGGTCCGACAATCAGCCCCAGCATTTT.

On this clonotype itself: This may arise from a read error, as a much more abundant clone is one base away. V gene TRBV20-1 combines with J gene TRBJ2-7; TRBD2 aligns across 7 bases. After removal of 4 bases from V and 2 bases from J, the junction contained 11 bases not matched to a gene. The germline V gene encodes CDR1 DFQATT and CDR2 SNEGSKA (reference sequence). This CDR3 has 15 residues. The CDR3 DNA follows: TGCAGTGCTACCCCTGTGGGGGGGAACACCTACGAGCAGTACTTC. Protein: CSATPVGGNTYEQYF.

This clonotype was seen a single time. A clone one base away is much larger, so this may be a read error. The chain combines TRBV5-1 with TRBJ2-7, with D possibly TRBD2 on 5 matching bases. The CDR3 contains 11 residues. Germline CDR1 and CDR2: SGHRS and YFSETQ. The CDR3 reads CASARDYERYF. The CDR3, as DNA: TGCGCCAGCGCCCGGGATTACGAGCGGTACTTC.

This clonotype was found many times. This chain connects TRBV29-1 to TRBJ2-1; D is uncertain. This CDR3 has 11 amino acids. Trimming stripped 2 bases from V and 4 bases from J, with 3 bases between. Germline lookup yields CDR1 SQVTM and CDR2 ANQGSEA. This CDR3 is CSVEPYNEQFF. In DNA, the CDR3 is TGCAGCGTTGAACCTTACAATGAGCAGTTCTTC.

The chain employs TRBV20-1 and TRBJ2-3; 7 bases fit TRBD1. The CDR3 contains 14 residues. The V gene end was trimmed by 2 bases and the J gene end by 6 bases; junction bases not matched to a gene: 8. Germline CDR1 and CDR2: DFQATT and SNEGSKA (reference sequence). CDR3 coding DNA: TGCAGTGCTAGAAGGACAGGAGGAGTGGATACGCAGTATTTT. As protein: CSARRTGGVDTQYF.

In its sample, this clonotype was seen many times. V usage is TRBV9 and J usage is TRBJ1-2, with D hard to call. Germline V lookup: CDR1 SGDLS, CDR2 YYNGEE. This CDR3 has 14 amino acids. Trimming shortened V by 3 bases and J by 0 bases, and 9 bases separated the two germline ends. The CDR3 coding sequence is TGTGCCAGCAGCGCCGGACTAGCTAACTATGGCTACACCTTC. This gives the protein CASSAGLANYGYTF. Full variable domain (missing parts from reference TRBV9 and TRBJ1-2): DSGVTQTPKHLITATGQRVTLRCSPRSGDLSVYWYQQSLDQGLQFLIQYYNGEERAKGNILERFSAQQFPDLHSELNLSSLELGDSALYFCASSAGLANYGYTFGSGTRLTVV.

The table lists this clonotype with a few counts. The rearrangement links TRBV21-1 to TRBJ2-1; the D call of TRBD1 is as the table states it, not checked on the DNA. TRBV21-1 is shown as a pseudogene. The CDR3 length is 16 residues. The CDR3 here is CASSKGGGGLWNEQFF. CDR3 nucleotides: TGTGCCAGCAGCAAAGGAGGGGGCGGGTTATGGAATGAGCAGTTCTTC.

The rearrangement links TRBV28 to TRBJ1-4, with D unresolved. Germline-derived CDR1 and CDR2 are MDHEN and SYDVKM. CDR3 size: 14 residues. Trimming left V 5 bases short and J 4 bases short, with 11 bases between. The CDR3: CASSRTAYNEKLFF. CDR3 sequence (DNA): TGTGCCAGCAGTCGGACGGCTTATAATGAAAAACTGTTTTTT.

The gene calls are TRBV20-1 and TRBJ1-6; weak D call: TRBD1 (5 bases). The V gene lost 4 bases and the J gene lost 8 bases, with 15 bases spanning the gap. The CDR3 is 14 amino acids. Per the germline V gene, CDR1 is DFQATT and CDR2 is SNEGSKA (reference sequence). The CDR3 nucleotides read TGCAGTGCTACCTCGGGGGGTAGTGATTCACCCCTCCACTTT. Translating it yields CSATSGGSDSPLHF.

This clonotype has only a few counts. This chain uses TRBV27 with TRBJ1-5; 8 bases align to TRBD1. This CDR3 has 15 amino acids. With V trimmed by 5 bases and J by 3 bases, 6 bases remained unmatched. Germline-derived CDR1 and CDR2 are MNHEY and SMNVEV (reference sequence). The CDR3 coding sequence is TGTGCCAGCAGTGCCCTGGACAGGGCCAATCAGCCCCAGCATTTT. It is translated as CASSALDRANQPQHF.

The V and J genes are TRBV5-1 and TRBJ2-7; 8 bases agree with TRBD2. The CDR3 length is 15 residues. J lost 7 bases, V lost 0 bases, and 9 bases had no gene match. Germline CDR1 reads SGHRS; CDR2 reads YFSETQ. CDR3 coding DNA: TGCGCCAGCAGCTTGGATAGCGGGGCCTACAATGAGCAGTACTTC. Amino acids: CASSLDSGAYNEQYF.

A note on this clonotype: One base away lies a much larger clone, so this may be a sequencing read error. V gene TRBV7-2 combines with J gene TRBJ2-1; TRBD1 agrees at 9 bases. CDR1 and CDR2 from the germline V gene are SGHTA and FQGNSA. V lost 4 bases, J lost 10 bases, and 11 bases stayed unmatched. The CDR3 has 15 amino acids. The CDR3 DNA reads TGTGCCAGCAGCTCGAGGACAGGGGTGGGCCTCGAGCAGTTCTTC. Its translation: CASSSRTGVGLEQFF.

This clonotype was counted between two and nine times. This CDR3 reads CASSDRQPSGNQYF. The CDR3 nucleotides read TGTGCCAGCAGTGATCGACAGCCTAGCGGGAATCAGTACTTC. This chain uses TRBV2 with TRBJ2-7; 9 nucleotides line up with TRBD2. V was clipped by 3 bases and J by 10 bases; unmatched bases: 10. CDR3 length: 14 amino acids. The V gene's germline CDR1 is SNHLY and CDR2 FYNNEI.

The chain recombines TRBV20-1 with TRBJ2-7; 7 bases map to TRBD2. The germline V gene has CDR1 DFQATT and CDR2 SNEGSKA (reference sequence). The CDR3 sequence is 15 residues long. J lost 1 base, V lost 0 bases, and 6 bases had no gene match. This CDR3 reads CSARDMGLSSYEQYF. CDR3 sequence (DNA): TGCAGTGCTAGAGATATGGGACTATCGTCCTACGAGCAGTACTTC.

On this clonotype itself: A much larger clone differs from this one at a single base, so this may be a read error. This chain uses TRBV10-3 with TRBJ2-1; 9 nucleotides align to TRBD2. V was pared by 2 bases and J by 10 bases, with 12 bases of the junction left unmatched. The CDR3 has 16 residues. Germline V gives CDR1 ENHRY, CDR2 SYGVKD. Written as DNA, the CDR3 is TGTGCCATCAGTGAGCCGGTCGGCGGGAGGGCCGGCGAGCAGTTCTTC. It codes for CAISEPVGGRAGEQFF.

The sample holds a few counts of this clonotype. The rearrangement joins TRBV7-9 to TRBJ1-5, with D unresolved. V lost 0 bases and J 3 bases, leaving 6 bases between the germline ends. CDR3 length: 14 residues. Looked up from germline, CDR1 is SEHNR and CDR2 is FQNEAQ (reference sequence). The CDR3 DNA follows: TGTGCCAGCAGCTTAGCTACAGACAATCAGCCCCAGCATTTT. Its translation is CASSLATDNQPQHF.

This clonotype appeared a few times. In DNA form, the CDR3 reads TGTGCCAGCAGCATCTCGGGACTAGCGGCCTACAATGAGCAGTTCTTC. Translation: CASSISGLAAYNEQFF. The chain links TRBV7-2 to TRBJ2-1; 11 bases line up with TRBD2. V shed 5 bases, J shed 2 bases, and the junction held 5 bases outside the gene matches. Per germline, CDR1 SGHTA and CDR2 FQGNSA. The CDR3 has 16 residues.

V and J are TRBV5-6 and TRBJ2-1; TRBD1 might be the D (5 bases). The CDR3 consists of 14 residues. The germline CDR1 and CDR2 sequences are SGHDT and YYEEEE. The V gene lost 0 bases and the J gene lost 7 bases, with 11 bases spanning the gap. The CDR3 region is CASSLVIGANEQFF. The CDR3 coding sequence is TGTGCCAGCAGCTTGGTTATAGGGGCGAATGAGCAGTTCTTC.